This T cell receptor beta chain was sequenced for a study of tumor and adjacent non-tumor tissue in lung cancer. Turning to the study itself: Histology: around twelve adenocarcinoma, a couple of squamous cell carcinoma, 1 small cell lung cancer. Patients were aged about 30 to 80, about ten men and about five women, stage I to III.

RNA was extracted from bulk tissue without any cell sorting. The CDR3 has 16 residues. The V gene lost 7 bases and the J gene lost 8 bases, with 23 bases spanning the gap. On this clonotype itself: No antigen is known for it.

A modified ARM-PCR protocol with three rounds of nested PCR amplified TCRbeta. TCRdb recomputed calls from the multiplex PCR reads with MiXCR, one row per CDR3 protein. The table has approximately 130,000 distinct CDR3 sequences, around three fifths seen once. Overall study findings and caveats: Significantly higher TCR diversity was found in tumor than normal lung.

The sequencing input was lung tumor tissue. This sequence was found in a man aged 25 to 45 with non-small cell lung cancer. The chain is built from TRBV12-3 or TRBV12-4 and TRBJ1-4; D remains ambiguous. The CDR3 DNA is TGTGCCAGCACTAGCTTGGGAGCCCACCGTTTGGAAAAACTGTTTTTT. The encoded protein is CASTSLGAHRLEKLFF.